The 20 T cell receptor beta chains reported below all come from one sample, sequenced in a study of T cells after posttransplantation cyclophosphamide. Sequenced by immunoSEQ multiplex PCR; TCRdb stores in-frame clones only, minus some. The table includes about 6,000 clones, roughly 98% detected once. The sample consisted of memory CD4+ T cells sorted from PBMCs. These receptors were collected from a man aged 40-50 years in good health, CMV-negative, and a related stem cell transplant donor.

The J gene is TRBJ2-1, the V gene TRBV5-5, with D possibly being TRBD1 (5 bases). The germline V and J ends were trimmed by 0 bases and 4 bases, with 11 bases remaining between them. The germline CDR1 and CDR2 sequences are SGHKS and YYEKEE (reference sequence). This CDR3 region has 15 residues. The CDR3 protein is CASSLDGDSYNEQFF. As DNA, the CDR3 is TGTGCCAGCAGCTTGGACGGCGACAGTTACAATGAGCAGTTCTTC.

The genes are TRBV28 and TRBJ2-7; tentatively, D is TRBD1 (6 bases). Trimming took 6 bases from V and 2 from J, leaving 11 bases between them. The CDR3 totals 13 residues. Germline-derived CDR1 and CDR2 are MDHEN and SYDVKM. The CDR3 loop reads CASRGAGTYEQYF. The CDR3 DNA sequence: TGTGCCAGCAGGGGGGCAGGGACCTACGAGCAGTACTTC.

V is TRBV27 and J is TRBJ2-7; TRBD2 matches at 8 bases. CDR1 MNHEY and CDR2 SMNVEV come from the germline V gene (reference sequence). With V trimmed by 6 bases and J by 12 bases, 16 bases remained unmatched. The CDR3 loop spans 14 amino acids. The CDR3 is CASRFRGLAGDSYF. CDR3 nucleotide sequence: TGTGCCAGCAGGTTTCGAGGACTAGCCGGAGATTCGTACTTC.

V and J are TRBV4-3 and TRBJ2-7; TRBD1 matches 10 bases. The CDR3 has 15 amino acids. Trimming at V came to 1 base and at J to 5 bases, leaving 5 bases not matched to a gene. The germline V gene has CDR1 LGHNA and CDR2 YSLEER. CDR3 nucleotide sequence: TGCGCCAGCAGCCAAGTTGGGACAGGGGATCACGAGCAGTACTTC. Its translation is CASSQVGTGDHEQYF.

This chain links TRBV29-1 with TRBJ1-1; D gene unclear. CDR3 size: 14 residues. Germline values: CDR1 SQVTM, CDR2 ANQGSEA. Trimming pared 7 bases from V and 3 bases from J, leaving 18 bases between. In DNA, the CDR3 is TGCAGCGCTCGGCCCAATCTTCGGGACACTGAAGCTTTCTTT. Encoded protein: CSARPNLRDTEAFF.

The chain recombines TRBV6-1 with TRBJ2-4; 7 bases map to TRBD1. Per the germline V gene, CDR1 is MNHNS and CDR2 is SASEGT. CDR3 size: 13 residues. The V gene end was trimmed by 3 bases and the J gene end by 6 bases; junction bases not matched to a gene: 2. The CDR3 bases are TGTGCCAGCAGTGAGGCAGGGGGAAACATTCAGTACTTC. Translation gives CASSEAGGNIQYF.

The chain has TRBV19 and TRBJ2-5, with 7 positions matching TRBD1. The CDR3 has 17 amino acids. With 6 bases clipped from V and 5 bases from J, the junction kept 18 bases outside the gene matches. Per germline, CDR1 LNHDA and CDR2 SQIVND (reference sequence). As DNA, the CDR3 is TGTGCCAGTAGCAGGGGGAGACAGGGTCCCGAGAAGGAGACCCAGTACTTC. Protein: CASSRGRQGPEKETQYF. The full variable domain, in which reference TRBV19 and TRBJ2-5 provide the parts outside the CDR3, is DGGITQSPKYLFRKEGQNVTLSCEQNLNHDAMYWYRQDPGQGLRLIYYSQIVNDFQKGDIAEGYSVSREKKESFPLTVTSAQKNPTAFYLCASSRGRQGPEKETQYFGPGTRLLVL.

CDR3 in amino acids: CASTPGQGVNYGYTF. CDR3 nucleotides: TGCGCCAGCACCCCGGGACAGGGGGTCAACTATGGCTACACCTTC. This chain joins TRBV5-1 and TRBJ1-2; TRBD1 matches at 11 bases. The V segment lost 6 bases and the J segment 2 bases; nucleotides outside the gene matches: 6. Germline V gene lookup returns CDR1 SGHRS and CDR2 YFSETQ. The CDR3 has 15 amino acids.

This chain uses TRBV11-3 with TRBJ2-5, with unresolved D. The V end was cut by 0 bases, the J end by 5 bases, with 4 bases between. The CDR3 covers 12 residues. Germline V CDR1 and CDR2: SGHNT, YENEEA. The CDR3 nucleotides are TGTGCCAGCAGCTTAGAATCTGAGACCCAGTACTTC. Residues: CASSLESETQYF. Based on the CDR3 plus reference TRBV11-3 and TRBJ2-5, the full variable domain is EAGVVQSPRYKIIEKKQPVAFWCNPISGHNTLYWYLQNLGQGPELLIRYENEEAVDDSQLPKDRFSAERLKGVDSTLKIQPAELGDSAVYLCASSLESETQYFGPGTRLLVL.

The chain is built from TRBV19 and TRBJ1-1; D might be TRBD1 (6 bases). The CDR3 extends over 13 amino acids. Trimming pared 4 bases from V and 11 bases from J, leaving 17 bases between. Germline assignment: CDR1 LNHDA and CDR2 SQIVND (reference sequence). CDR3: CASSTSRRGVAFF. The CDR3 DNA reads as TGTGCCAGTAGTACATCCCGCAGGGGAGTCGCTTTCTTT.

This chain connects TRBV7-8 to TRBJ2-1; possible D gene TRBD2, 6 bases. In germline, CDR1 is SGHVS, CDR2 FQNEAQ. Trimming removed 5 bases at V and 5 bases at J, with 16 bases between. This CDR3 is 15 amino acids long. Here the CDR3 DNA reads TGTGCCAGCAGCCACCGGAGGGCCTCTCACAATGAGCAGTTCTTC. It codes for CASSHRRASHNEQFF.

This clone appeared once. The gene calls are TRBV6-1 and TRBJ2-3; 8 nucleotides match TRBD1. J gave up 2 bases and V 8 bases, and 3 bases lay outside the gene matches. CDR1 and CDR2 from the germline V gene are MNHNS and SASEGT. The CDR3 covers 13 residues. The CDR3 sequence is CASAGQATDTQYF. DNA for the CDR3: TGTGCCAGCGCGGGACAGGCCACAGATACGCAGTATTTT.

The chain combines TRBV5-1 with TRBJ2-2, with D perhaps TRBD1 (6 bases). CDR3 length: 15 residues. In germline, CDR1 is SGHRS, CDR2 YFSETQ. Deletions cut 5 bases from V and 6 bases from J, with 17 bases between. CDR3 region: CASRLTGLGAGELFF. In DNA, the CDR3 is TGCGCCAGCAGGCTTACAGGGTTAGGCGCCGGGGAGCTGTTTTTT.

The chain has TRBV18 and TRBJ2-2; possible D gene TRBD1, 6 bases. CDR1 is KGHSH and CDR2 is LQKENI in the germline V gene. The CDR3 sequence is 16 residues long. Trimming pared 5 bases from V and 2 bases from J, leaving 15 bases between. The CDR3 nucleotides are TGTGCCAGCTCAAATACGGGACACACAAACACCGGGGAGCTGTTTTTT. This translates into CASSNTGHTNTGELFF.

The genes are TRBV7-8 and TRBJ1-1; 7 bases align to TRBD1. V shed 5 bases and J 0 bases; nucleotides not matched to a gene: 6. The CDR3 consists of 15 residues. Germline loops: CDR1 SGHVS, CDR2 FQNEAQ. CDR3 bases: TGTGCCAGCAGCCCTCCGGGACAGTTGAACACTGAAGCTTTCTTT. This encodes CASSPPGQLNTEAFF.

This clone was found once. The chain uses TRBV7-2 and TRBJ2-7; D ambiguous. V shed 0 bases and J shed 1 base, with 7 bases lying between them. CDR3 length: 14 amino acids. CDR1 and CDR2 (germline): SGHTA, FQGNSA. The CDR3 bases are TGTGCCAGCAGCTTAGCGGCTTCGTCCTACGAGCAGTACTTC. Encoded protein: CASSLAASSYEQYF.

This clone has just one count. This chain joins TRBV9 and TRBJ2-5; 7 bases line up with TRBD1. Looked up from germline, CDR1 is SGDLS and CDR2 is YYNGEE. Unmatched junction bases numbered 11, after V lost 4 bases and J lost 5 bases. The CDR3 has 15 amino acids. This chain's CDR3 is CASSRFDRAGETQYF. CDR3 nucleotides: TGTGCCAGCAGCCGATTCGACAGGGCAGGGGAGACCCAGTACTTC.

The rearrangement links TRBV11-2 to TRBJ2-3, with TRBD2 matching 10 bases. The V and J ends lost 5 bases and 2 bases, in that order; junction bases with no gene match: 4. The CDR3 is made up of 15 amino acids. Per germline, CDR1 SGHAT and CDR2 FQNNGV. This CDR3 reads CASSPLAGATDTQYF. DNA for the CDR3: TGTGCCAGCAGCCCTCTAGCGGGGGCCACAGATACGCAGTATTTT. Using reference TRBV11-2 and TRBJ2-3 for the parts outside the CDR3, the full variable domain is EAGVAQSPRYKIIEKRQSVAFWCNPISGHATLYWYQQILGQGPKLLIQFQNNGVVDDSQLPKDRFSAERLKGVDSTLKIQPAKLEDSAVYLCASSPLAGATDTQYFGPGTRLTVL.

The chain recombines TRBV28 with TRBJ1-4, with D uncertain. Per germline, CDR1 MDHEN and CDR2 SYDVKM. V was cut by 2 bases and J by 16 bases, with 14 bases left in between. CDR3 length: 12 residues. CDR3 nucleotide sequence: TGTGCCAGCAGTTTAAAAGGCCAGCGAAGGTTTTTT. Translated: CASSLKGQRRFF.

The chain links TRBV4-1 to TRBJ1-3; a weak D match, TRBD1 (5 bases). V lost 2 bases and J lost 0, with 11 bases in between. CDR1 MGHRA and CDR2 YSYEKL come from the germline V gene. This CDR3 region has 16 residues. The CDR3 reads CASSQLPGLSGNTIYF. The DNA of the CDR3 is TGCGCCAGCAGCCAATTACCAGGGCTCTCTGGAAACACCATATATTTT.